This entry lists 14 T cell receptor beta chains sequenced from one sample in a study of vaccination effects on CD4 cells after COVID-19. These receptors' targets are unknown. Before sequencing took place, the ViraFEST assay used viral peptide pools to expand antigen-specific CD4+ T cells. The authors isolated CD4+ T cells after 9 to 10 days of culture. The person acquired a PCR-confirmed SARS-CoV-2 infection between March and December 2020. Generated by immunoSEQ multiplex PCR, the TCRdb table keeps only in-frame clones and is missing some. This table holds approximately 40,000 clones, just under 75% found once. Sequencing was performed on CD4+ T cells from PBMCs cultured with a peptide pool, taken before COVID-19 vaccination. These receptors were taken from a human donor who had a prior SARS-CoV-2 infection.

V usage is TRBV7-3 and J usage is TRBJ2-3; 13 nucleotides match TRBD2. The CDR3 extends over 18 amino acids. Germline CDR1 SGHTA, CDR2 FQGTGA. J gave up 0 bases and V 5 bases, and 8 bases lay outside the gene matches. CDR3 sequence (DNA): TGTGCCAGCAGCAGGACTAGCGGGGGTATCGATAGCACAGATACGCAGTATTTT. This translates into CASSRTSGGIDSTDTQYF.

There are a few counts of this clone. In DNA, the CDR3 is TGTGCCAGCTCACCACCTTTTGTCCAAGGCACTGAAGCTTTCTTT. It codes for CASSPPFVQGTEAFF. The chain recombines TRBV18 with TRBJ1-1, with D uncertain. With 0 bases removed from V and 4 bases from J, the gap between germline ends came to 12 bases. This CDR3 is built from 15 residues. Germline lookup yields CDR1 KGHSH and CDR2 LQKENI.

This chain connects TRBV7-3 to TRBJ2-7; D gene unclear. The CDR3 loop spans 14 amino acids. Germline CDR1 is SGHTA and CDR2 is FQGTGA. Between the trimmed V and J ends, which lost 2 bases and 2 bases, there was a span of 10 bases. CDR3 nucleotide sequence: TGTGCCAGCAGCTTACAACACGGAGCCTACGAGCAGTACTTC. It is translated as CASSLQHGAYEQYF. Variable domain in full (rest from reference TRBV7-3 and TRBJ2-7): GAGVSQTPSNKVTEKGKYVELRCDPISGHTALYWYRQSLGQGPEFLIYFQGTGAADDSGLPNDRFFAVRPEGSVSTLKIQRTERGDSAVYLCASSLQHGAYEQYFGPGTRLTVT.

The chain carries TRBV7-6 and TRBJ2-1; TRBD1 matches 9 bases. CDR1 and CDR2 (germline): SGHVS, FNYEAQ. The CDR3 consists of 17 residues. The trim removed 3 bases at V and 0 bases at J, leaving 6 bases unmatched. Here the CDR3 DNA reads TGTGCCAGCAGCTTGAACAGGGGGCCACGCTCCTACAATGAGCAGTTCTTC. This gives the protein CASSLNRGPRSYNEQFF.

The chain has TRBV6-1 and TRBJ1-5; D remains unclear. Per germline, CDR1 MNHNS and CDR2 SASEGT. This CDR3 region has 15 residues. Trimming took off 2 bases at V and 2 bases at J, with 10 bases between the two ends. In DNA form, the CDR3 reads TGTGCCAGCAGTGAAAAGGATTTTGGCAATCAGCCCCAGCATTTT. It yields the protein CASSEKDFGNQPQHF.

This clone came up a few times. Its ends do not fully match the called genes, so a read error is possible. The chain combines TRBV7-7 with TRBJ2-7, with D unresolved. The CDR3 runs to 15 residues. Germline CDR1 and CDR2: SSHAT and FNYEAQ (reference sequence). CDR3 region: CASSLVGQVSYEQYF. DNA for the CDR3: TGTGCTAGCAGCTTAGTAGGTCAGGTTTCCTACGAGCAGTACTTC.

This clone was observed a handful of times. This rearrangement joins TRBV6-5 to TRBJ1-4; TRBD1 aligns across 8 bases. The CDR3 covers 14 residues. The V and J ends lost 6 bases and 5 bases, in that order; junction bases with no gene match: 5. Per the germline V gene, CDR1 is MNHEY and CDR2 is SVGAGI. CDR3 bases: TGTGCCAGCAGACGGGGACAGGCGAATGAAAAACTGTTTTTT. Translation: CASRRGQANEKLFF.

The rearrangement joins TRBV5-7 to TRBJ2-7, with D maybe TRBD2 (5 bases). TRBV5-7 falls under the ORF class, with uncertain function. V lost 2 bases and J 3 bases, leaving 9 bases between the germline ends. This CDR3 comprises 13 residues. The CDR3 is CASSFSRDYEQYF. CDR3 nucleotide sequence: TGTGCCAGCAGCTTTTCTCGGGACTACGAGCAGTACTTC.

This chain joins TRBV2 and TRBJ2-3; 9 positions match TRBD2. Germline loops: CDR1 SNHLY, CDR2 FYNNEI. The V gene end was trimmed by 6 bases and the J gene end by 3 bases; junction bases not matched to a gene: 19. CDR3 length: 19 amino acids. The CDR3 loop is CASSSVWGAGGVGTDTQYF. The DNA of the CDR3 is TGTGCCAGCAGCAGTGTATGGGGCGCGGGAGGGGTTGGAACAGATACGCAGTATTTT.

The CDR3 bases are TGTGCCAGCAGCTTGGGCCTGGGAGATACGCAGTATTTT. This encodes CASSLGLGDTQYF. The rearrangement joins TRBV7-3 to TRBJ2-3; no firm D call. Per the germline V gene, CDR1 is SGHTA and CDR2 is FQGTGA. CDR3 size: 13 residues. Between the trimmed V and J ends, which lost 3 bases and 5 bases, there was a span of 9 bases.

V usage is TRBV30 and J usage is TRBJ2-7; the D is unclear. This CDR3 spans 13 amino acids. CDR1 GTSNPN and CDR2 SVGIG come from the germline V gene (reference sequence). V lost 4 bases, J lost 2 bases, and 12 bases lay in between. CDR3 DNA sequence: TGTGCCTGGACCCGGGCCAGAACCTACGAGCAGTACTTC. It encodes CAWTRARTYEQYF.

This chain uses TRBV4-3 with TRBJ1-2, with D perhaps matching TRBD1 (5 bases). The CDR3 contains 15 residues. Trimming took off 0 bases at V and 2 bases at J, with 10 bases between the two ends. CDR1 LGHNA and CDR2 YSLEER come from the germline V gene. The CDR3 DNA is TGCGCCAGCAGCCAAGATCTAGGGGAAAACTATGGCTACACCTTC. It is translated as CASSQDLGENYGYTF.

This clone was recorded only once. The rearrangement joins TRBV6-4 to TRBJ2-1, with 8 bases aligning to TRBD2. CDR1 is MRHNA and CDR2 is SNTAGT in the germline V gene. V shed 4 bases and J 4 bases; nucleotides not matched to a gene: 6. CDR3 length: 15 amino acids. CDR3 sequence: CASSASAGGYNEQFF. CDR3 bases: TGTGCCAGCAGTGCCTCGGCGGGGGGATACAATGAGCAGTTCTTC.

This CDR3 reads CASSPDSVFYEQYF. The CDR3 bases are TGCGCCAGCAGTCCGGACAGCGTCTTCTACGAGCAGTACTTC. This rearrangement joins TRBV5-1 to TRBJ2-7, with D tentatively TRBD1 (6 bases). CDR3 length equals 14 residues. Germline CDR1 SGHRS, CDR2 YFSETQ. V lost 5 bases and J lost 3, with 15 bases in between.